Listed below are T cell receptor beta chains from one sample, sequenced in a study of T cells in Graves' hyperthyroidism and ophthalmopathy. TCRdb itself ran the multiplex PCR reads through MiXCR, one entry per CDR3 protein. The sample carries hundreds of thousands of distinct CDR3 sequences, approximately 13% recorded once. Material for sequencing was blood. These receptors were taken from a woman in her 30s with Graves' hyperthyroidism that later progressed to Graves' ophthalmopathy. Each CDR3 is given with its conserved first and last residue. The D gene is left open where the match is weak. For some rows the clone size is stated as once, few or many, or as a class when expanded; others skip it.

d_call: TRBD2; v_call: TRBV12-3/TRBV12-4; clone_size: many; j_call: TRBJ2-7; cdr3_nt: TGTGCCAGCAGTTTCGCGGGAGGGGATGACGAGCAGTACTTC; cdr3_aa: CASSFAGGDDEQYF
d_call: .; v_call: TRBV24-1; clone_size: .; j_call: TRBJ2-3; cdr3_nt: TGTGCCACCAGTGACCTCCCGACAGGCCGAACCCTCACAGATACGCAGTATTTT; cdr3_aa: CATSDLPTGRTLTDTQYF
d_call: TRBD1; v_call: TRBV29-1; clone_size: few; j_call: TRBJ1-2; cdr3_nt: TGCAGCGTTGAGGGACAGGGAAACTATGGCTACACCTTC; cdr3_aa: CSVEGQGNYGYTF
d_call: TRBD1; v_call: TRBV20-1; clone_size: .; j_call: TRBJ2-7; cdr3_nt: TGCAGTGCTCGAACCGCCGGGACAGGGCTAACCGAGCAGTACTTC; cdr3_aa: CSARTAGTGLTEQYF
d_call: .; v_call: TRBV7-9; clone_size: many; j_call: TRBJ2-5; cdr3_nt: TGTGCCAGCACCTTTGTGGGGCCAGGGGAGACCCAGTACTTC; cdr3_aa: CASTFVGPGETQYF
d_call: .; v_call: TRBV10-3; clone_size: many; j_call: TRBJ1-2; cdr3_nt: TGTGCCATCAGTGAATTACGGTTTTCCTATGGCTACACCTTC; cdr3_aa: CAISELRFSYGYTF
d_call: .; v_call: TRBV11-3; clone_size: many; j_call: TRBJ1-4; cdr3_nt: TGTGCCAGCAGCCGCGAACAGGGAACTAATGAAAAACTGTTTTTT; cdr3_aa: CASSREQGTNEKLFF
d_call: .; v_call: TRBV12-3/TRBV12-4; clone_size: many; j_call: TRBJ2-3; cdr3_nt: TGTGCCAGCAGTTCCCAACTCACAGATACGCAGTATTTT; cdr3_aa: CASSSQLTDTQYF
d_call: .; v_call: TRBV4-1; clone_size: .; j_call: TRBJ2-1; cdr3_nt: TGCGCCAGCAGAGGGGTCTACAATGAGCAGTTCTTC; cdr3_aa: CASRGVYNEQFF
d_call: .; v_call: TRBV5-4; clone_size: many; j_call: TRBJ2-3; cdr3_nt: TGTGCCAGCAGCCCTACGCCAAGCACAGATACGCAGTATTTT; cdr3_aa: CASSPTPSTDTQYF
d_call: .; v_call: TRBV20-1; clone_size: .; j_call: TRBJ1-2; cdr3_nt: TGCAGTGCTAGCAACTGGGATGGCTACACCTTC; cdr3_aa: CSASNWDGYTF
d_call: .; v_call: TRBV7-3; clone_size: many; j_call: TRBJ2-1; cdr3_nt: TGTGCCAGCAGCTTAGCTGGCCAAAGCTCCTACAATGAGCAGTTCTTC; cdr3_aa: CASSLAGQSSYNEQFF
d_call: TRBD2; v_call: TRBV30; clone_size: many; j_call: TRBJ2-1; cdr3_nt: TGTGCCTGGAGGACCCTAGCGGTTGAGCAGTTCTTC; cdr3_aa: CAWRTLAVEQFF
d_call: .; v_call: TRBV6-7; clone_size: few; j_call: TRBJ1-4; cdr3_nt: TGTGCCAGCAGTTACTCGAGCGAACTTGCAACTAATGAAAAACTGTTTTTT; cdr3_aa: CASSYSSELATNEKLFF
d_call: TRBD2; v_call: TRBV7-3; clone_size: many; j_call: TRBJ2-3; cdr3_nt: TGTGCCAGCAGCTTAGGCGGGACTAGCGGCACAGATACGCAGTATTTT; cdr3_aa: CASSLGGTSGTDTQYF
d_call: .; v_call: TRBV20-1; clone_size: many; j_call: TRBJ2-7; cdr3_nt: TGCAGTGCTGGAGAGCACCTAGGATCCTACGAGCAGTACTTC; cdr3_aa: CSAGEHLGSYEQYF
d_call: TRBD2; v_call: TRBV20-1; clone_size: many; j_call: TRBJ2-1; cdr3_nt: TGCAGTGCTAGAAGTGCGAGCCTAGCGGGGAGAATTTACAATGAGCAGTTCTTC; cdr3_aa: CSARSASLAGRIYNEQFF
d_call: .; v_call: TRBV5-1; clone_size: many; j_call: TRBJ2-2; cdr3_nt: TGCGCCAGCAGCTGGACCCCCTTCAACACCGGGGAGCTGTTTTTT; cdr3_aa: CASSWTPFNTGELFF
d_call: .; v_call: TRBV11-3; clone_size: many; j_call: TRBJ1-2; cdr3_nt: TGTGCCAGCAGCCCCCGAGAGCTTGCGAGCTACACCTTC; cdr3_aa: CASSPRELASYTF
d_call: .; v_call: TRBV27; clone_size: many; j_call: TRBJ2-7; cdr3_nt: TGTGCCAGCAGGCCAGGGGGGGGCAGTCACGAGCAGTACTTC; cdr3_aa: CASRPGGGSHEQYF
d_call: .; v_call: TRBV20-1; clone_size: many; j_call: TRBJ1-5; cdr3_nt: TGCAGTGCTACACGAGGGGAGAGCGGTCAGCCCCAGCATTTT; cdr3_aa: CSATRGESGQPQHF
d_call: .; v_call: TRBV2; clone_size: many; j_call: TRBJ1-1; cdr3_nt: TGTGCCAGCAGTTTTGACTACCTGGGAGCTTTCTTT; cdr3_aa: CASSFDYLGAFF
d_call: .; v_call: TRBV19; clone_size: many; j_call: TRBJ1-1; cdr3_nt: TGTGCCAGTAGACCCGGGTCTTCCCGCACTGAAGCTTTCTTT; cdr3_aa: CASRPGSSRTEAFF
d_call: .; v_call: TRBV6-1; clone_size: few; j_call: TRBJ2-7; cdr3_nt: TGTGCCAGCAGTGGGGGACGGCTCTACGAGCAGTACTTC; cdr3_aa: CASSGGRLYEQYF
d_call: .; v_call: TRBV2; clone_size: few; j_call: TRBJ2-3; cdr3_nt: TGTGCCAGCAGTTCTCCGGGGGCCGGGGTAGATACGCAGTATTTT; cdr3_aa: CASSSPGAGVDTQYF
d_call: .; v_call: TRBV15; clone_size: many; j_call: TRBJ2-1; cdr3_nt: TGTGCCACCAGCATTGGGACTTTCAGCTCCTACAATGAGCAGTTCTTC; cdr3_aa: CATSIGTFSSYNEQFF
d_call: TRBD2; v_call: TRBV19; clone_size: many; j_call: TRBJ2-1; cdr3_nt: TGTGCCAGTAATATTGGGCGGGAGGCCTACTCCTACAATGAGCAGTTCTTC; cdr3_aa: CASNIGREAYSYNEQFF
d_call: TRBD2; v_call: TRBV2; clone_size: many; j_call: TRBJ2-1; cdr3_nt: TGTGCCAGCACCCCGACTAGCGGGAGGGACAATGAGCAGTTCTTC; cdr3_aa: CASTPTSGRDNEQFF
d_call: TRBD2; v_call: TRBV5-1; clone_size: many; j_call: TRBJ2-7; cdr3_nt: TGCGCCAGCAGCATACTAGCGGGGCCTTCCTACGAGCAGTACTTC; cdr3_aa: CASSILAGPSYEQYF
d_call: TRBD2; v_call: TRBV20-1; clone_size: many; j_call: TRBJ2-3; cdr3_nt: TGCAGTGCATGGACTAGCGGGGCCCTAGATACGCAGTATTTT; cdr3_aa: CSAWTSGALDTQYF
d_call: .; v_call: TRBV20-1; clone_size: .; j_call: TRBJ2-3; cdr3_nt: TGCAGTGCCCCATGGGACGCCCGCACAGATACGCAGTATTTT; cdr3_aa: CSAPWDARTDTQYF
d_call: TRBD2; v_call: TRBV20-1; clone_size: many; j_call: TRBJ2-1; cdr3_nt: TGCAGTGCTAGACCCCCCGGGACTAGCGGGAGCCGTTTCGAGCAGTTCTTC; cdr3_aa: CSARPPGTSGSRFEQFF
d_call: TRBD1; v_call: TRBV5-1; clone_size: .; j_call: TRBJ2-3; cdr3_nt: TGCGCCAGCAGCTTTGGACAGGGGGATACGCAGTATTTT; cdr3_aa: CASSFGQGDTQYF
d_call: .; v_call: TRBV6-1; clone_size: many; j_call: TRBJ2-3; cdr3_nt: TGTGCCAGCAGTTGGGAACGGCGCACAGATACGCAGTATTTT; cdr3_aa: CASSWERRTDTQYF
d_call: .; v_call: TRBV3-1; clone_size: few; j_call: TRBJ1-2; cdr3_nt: TGTGCCAGCAGCCTCGCCGTCCCCGGTTATGGCTACACCTTC; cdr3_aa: CASSLAVPGYGYTF
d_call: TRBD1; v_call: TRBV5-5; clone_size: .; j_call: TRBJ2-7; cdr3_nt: TGTGCCAGCAGCTTCGAGGGACAGGGGGCGGTTGAGCAGTACTTC; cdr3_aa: CASSFEGQGAVEQYF
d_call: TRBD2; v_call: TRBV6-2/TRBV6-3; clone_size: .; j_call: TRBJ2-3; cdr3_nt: TGTGCCAGCAGTTACTCGACTAGCGGGAGTATAAGCACAGATACGCAGTATTTT; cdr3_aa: CASSYSTSGSISTDTQYF
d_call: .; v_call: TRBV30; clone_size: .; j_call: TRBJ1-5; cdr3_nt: TGTGCCTGGACACCCGGGGATAGCAATCAGCCCCAGCATTTT; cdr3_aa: CAWTPGDSNQPQHF
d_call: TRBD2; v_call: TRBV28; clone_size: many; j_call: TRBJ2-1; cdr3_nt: TGTGCCAGCAGTTCCCCGAAGTTTTTGACTAGCGGGAGAGACAATGAGCAGTTCTTC; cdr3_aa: CASSSPKFLTSGRDNEQFF
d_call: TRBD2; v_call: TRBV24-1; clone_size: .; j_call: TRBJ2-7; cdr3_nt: TGTGCCACCAGTGATTTGACTAGCGGATCCTACGAGCAGTACTTC; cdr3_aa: CATSDLTSGSYEQYF
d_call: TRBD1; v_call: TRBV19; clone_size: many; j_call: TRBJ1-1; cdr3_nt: TGTGCCAGTAGTATAATCGGGACAGTGAACACTGAAGCTTTCTTT; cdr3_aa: CASSIIGTVNTEAFF
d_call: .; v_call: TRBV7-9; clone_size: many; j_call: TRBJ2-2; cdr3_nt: TGTGCCAGCAGCTTGCAGGGAAGGAACGGGGAGCTGTTTTTT; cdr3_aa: CASSLQGRNGELFF
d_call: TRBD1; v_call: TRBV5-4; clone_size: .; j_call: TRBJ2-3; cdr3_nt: TGTGCCAGCAGGCAGGGGGACAGAGATACGCAGTATTTT; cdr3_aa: CASRQGDRDTQYF
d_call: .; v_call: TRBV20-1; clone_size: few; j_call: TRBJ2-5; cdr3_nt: TGCAGTGCTATCGGGGTCTGGGAGACCCAGTACTTC; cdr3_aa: CSAIGVWETQYF
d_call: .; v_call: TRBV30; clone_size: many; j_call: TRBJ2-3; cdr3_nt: TGTGCCTGGAGTGTGGGGGTGAGGGCAGATACGCAGTATTTT; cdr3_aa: CAWSVGVRADTQYF